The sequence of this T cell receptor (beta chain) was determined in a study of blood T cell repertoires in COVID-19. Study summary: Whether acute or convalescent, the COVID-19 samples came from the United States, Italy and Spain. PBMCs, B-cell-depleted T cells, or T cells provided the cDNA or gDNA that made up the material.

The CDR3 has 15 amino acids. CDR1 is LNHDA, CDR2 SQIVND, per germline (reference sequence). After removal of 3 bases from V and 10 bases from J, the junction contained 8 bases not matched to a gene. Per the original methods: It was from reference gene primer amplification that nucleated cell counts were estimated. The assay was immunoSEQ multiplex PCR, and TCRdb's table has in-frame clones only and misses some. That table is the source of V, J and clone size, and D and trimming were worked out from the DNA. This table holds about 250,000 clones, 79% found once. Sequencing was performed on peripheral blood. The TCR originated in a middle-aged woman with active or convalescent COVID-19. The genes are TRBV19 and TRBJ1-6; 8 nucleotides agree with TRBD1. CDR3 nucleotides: TGTGCCAGTAGTATCGCCGGACAGGGTCGATCACCCCTCCACTTT. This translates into CASSIAGQGRSPLHF. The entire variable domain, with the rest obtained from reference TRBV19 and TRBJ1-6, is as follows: DGGITQSPKYLFRKEGQNVTLSCEQNLNHDAMYWYRQDPGQGLRLIYYSQIVNDFQKGDIAEGYSVSREKKESFPLTVTSAQKNPTAFYLCASSIAGQGRSPLHFGNGTRLTVT.